This T cell receptor beta chain is from a study of OX40 agonist ivuxolimab in advanced cancers. For the wider study: Ivuxolimab was an agonistic, fully human IgG2 monoclonal antibody directed against OX40 (CD134), a costimulatory receptor. Partial responses occurred in three dose-escalation patients: two with cutaneous melanoma and one with hepatocellular carcinoma. Among the 50 to 55 dose-escalation patients, about 19 had hepatocellular carcinoma, 15 or so melanoma, 9 renal cell carcinoma and 9 head and neck cancer. The paper describes the monotherapy dose-escalation part (N of about 57 patients) of the phase I trial of ivuxolimab. A male proportion of 82.7% and a mean age of about 60 years, ranging from 23 to 79, were recorded for the dose-escalation cohort. The point of sequencing TCRbeta in the periphery was to test whether ivuxolimab changed TCR sequence diversity and drove clonal T-cell expansion. Prior anti-PD-1, anti-PD-L1 or anti-CTLA-4 therapy was permitted, and checkpoint inhibitors had been received by under 50% of dose-escalation patients. Intravenous ivuxolimab was administered to patients every 2 weeks at six dose levels: 0.01, 0.1, 0.3, 1.5, 3 and 10 mg/kg. What the authors observed across the whole study: Low levels of normalized T-cell clonal expansion were also seen in some nonresponding patients. After ivuxolimab, more expanded clones were found on average in CD8+ T cells than in CD4+ T cells. At doses of 0.1 to 3.0 mg/kg, clonal expansion of both CD4+ and CD8+ T cells in blood was seen between baseline and week 6. The antigen specificity of the clonally expanded peripheral T cells was not determined. In partial responders in the 0.1-3.0 mg/kg groups, normalized peripheral clonal expansion was found to be among the lowest, especially among CD8+ T cells.

The V end loses 1 base and the J end loses 4 bases, and a stretch of 11 bases separates them. From the cysteine up to the phenylalanine, the CDR3 has a length of 14 residues. Of all the DNA, just the CDR3 is kept, 42 bases in frame from base 1. Reading the germline V gene (reference sequence) gives CDR1 LNHDA and CDR2 SQIVND. The trial excluded patients who had a history of autoimmune disease or who were on systemic immunosuppression. Peripheral blood for TCR sequencing was collected from all dose cohorts at baseline, on cycle 4 day 1, and on cycle 7 day 1. Samples came from an open-label, multicenter, first-in-human phase I dose-escalation trial of ivuxolimab. Adults with locally advanced or metastatic melanoma, renal cell, hepatocellular, or head and neck squamous cell carcinoma were enrolled in the trial. CD4+ and CD8+ T cells were sorted separately from peripheral blood before TCR sequencing.

A word on this clone: It has no known antigen specificity. No qualities accompany the bases; no much larger clone lies one base away.

For sequencing of the TCRbeta CDR3 region, genomic DNA was extracted from the sorted cells. TCRbeta CDR3 regions were sequenced using the immunoSEQ Assay. Drawn from immuneACCESS, this table holds only the in-frame rearrangements with V and J called that TCRdb kept. Clones are partly lost; checked studies trace under half to an unresolved V gene and leave the rest unexplained. Here the sample has approximately 43,000 clones; around 89% occur a single time. The ten top clones hold 0.58% of the sample. The sequence came from an adult with an advanced solid tumor such as melanoma, head and neck, liver or kidney cancer. The material sequenced was CD4+ or CD8+ T cells sorted from blood, taken in a trial of the OX40 agonist ivuxolimab. The chain links TRBV19 with TRBJ2-7; the D segment could be TRBD1, given 6 matching bases. CDR3 sequence: CASSIATGLYEQYF. The DNA reads as follows: TGTGCCAGTAGTATAGCAACAGGGCTGTACGAGCAGTACTTC. With all but the CDR3 taken from the reference TRBV19 and TRBJ2-7 genes, the full variable domain is: DGGITQSPKYLFRKEGQNVTLSCEQNLNHDAMYWYRQDPGQGLRLIYYSQIVNDFQKGDIAEGYSVSREKKESFPLTVTSAQKNPTAFYLCASSIATGLYEQYFGPGTRLTVT.